This T cell receptor beta chain was obtained from a study of T cells in Graves' hyperthyroidism and ophthalmopathy. In its sample, this clonotype was seen many times. No antigen is known for it. Findings and limits, study-wide: The model's output predicted ophthalmopathy at a median of around 6.9 months prior to onset. In the blood, most expanded thyroid clonotypes above 0.001 appeared as well.

The authors obtained PBMCs from roughly 10 ml of fresh peripheral blood. This CDR3 spans 12 amino acids. Trimming stripped 5 bases from V and 12 bases from J, with 14 bases between. From germline, CDR1 is SGHAT and CDR2 FQDESV (reference sequence). From RNA transcripts, TCR beta CDR3 regions were amplified. RT-PCR in the first round (using the HTBI primer set) targeted the TCR CDR3. MiXCR was run by TCRdb on the multiplex PCR reads, yielding one entry per CDR3 protein. The sample lists 300,000 to 350,000 distinct CDR3 sequences; over 15% were seen once. Source material: blood. This chain joins TRBV11-1 and TRBJ2-1; tentatively, D is TRBD2 (5 bases). This receptor was obtained from a woman aged 45-59 years with Graves' hyperthyroidism. CDR3 in amino acids: CASSQHSDGQFF. The CDR3 nucleotides read TGTGCCAGCAGCCAGCATAGCGATGGGCAGTTCTTC.